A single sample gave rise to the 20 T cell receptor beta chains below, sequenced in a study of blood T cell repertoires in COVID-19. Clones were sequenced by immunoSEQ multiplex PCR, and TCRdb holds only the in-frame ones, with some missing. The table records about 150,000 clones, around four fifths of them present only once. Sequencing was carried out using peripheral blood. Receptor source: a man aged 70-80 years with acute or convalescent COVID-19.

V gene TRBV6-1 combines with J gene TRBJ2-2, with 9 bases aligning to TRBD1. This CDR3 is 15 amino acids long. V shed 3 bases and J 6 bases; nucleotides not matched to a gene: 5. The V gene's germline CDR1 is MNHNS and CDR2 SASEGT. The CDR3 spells CASSEQQGAPGELFF. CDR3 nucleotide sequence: TGTGCCAGCAGTGAGCAACAGGGGGCCCCCGGGGAGCTGTTTTTT.

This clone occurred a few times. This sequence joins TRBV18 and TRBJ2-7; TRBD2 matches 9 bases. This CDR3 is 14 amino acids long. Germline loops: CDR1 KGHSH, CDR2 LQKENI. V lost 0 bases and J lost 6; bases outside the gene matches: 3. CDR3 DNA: TGTGCCAGCTCACCACCTCTAGCGGGATTCGAGCAGTACTTC. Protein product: CASSPPLAGFEQYF.

CDR3 protein: CAGIGSGRVPYTYEQYF. The CDR3 nucleotides read TGTGCCGGTATCGGTAGCGGGAGGGTGCCCTACACCTACGAGCAGTACTTC. V and J are TRBV19 and TRBJ2-7, with TRBD2 matching 11 bases. The ends lost 11 bases at V and 2 bases at J; junction bases unmatched: 17. Germline CDR1 and CDR2: LNHDA and SQIVND (reference sequence). This CDR3 is 17 amino acids long.

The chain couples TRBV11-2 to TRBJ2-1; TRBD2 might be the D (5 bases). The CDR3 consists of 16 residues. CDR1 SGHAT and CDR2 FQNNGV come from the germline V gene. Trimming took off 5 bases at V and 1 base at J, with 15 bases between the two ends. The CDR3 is CASSPRADLSYNEQFF. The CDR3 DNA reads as TGTGCCAGCAGCCCGAGAGCGGACCTGTCCTACAATGAGCAGTTCTTC.

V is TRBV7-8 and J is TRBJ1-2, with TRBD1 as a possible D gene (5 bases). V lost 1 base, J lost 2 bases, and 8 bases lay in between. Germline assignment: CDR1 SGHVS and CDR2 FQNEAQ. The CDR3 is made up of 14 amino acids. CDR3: CASSLERGNYGYTF. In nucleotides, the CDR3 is TGTGCCAGCAGCTTAGAGCGGGGCAACTATGGCTACACCTTC. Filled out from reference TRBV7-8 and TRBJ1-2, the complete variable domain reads GAGVSQSPRYKVAKRGQDVALRCDPISGHVSLFWYQQALGQGPEFLTYFQNEAQLDKSGLPSDRFFAERPEGSVSTLKIQRTQQEDSAVYLCASSLERGNYGYTFGSGTRLTVV.

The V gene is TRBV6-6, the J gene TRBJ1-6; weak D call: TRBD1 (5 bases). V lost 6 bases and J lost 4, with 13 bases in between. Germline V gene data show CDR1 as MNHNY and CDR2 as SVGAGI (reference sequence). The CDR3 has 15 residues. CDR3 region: CASSAGPGYNSPLHF. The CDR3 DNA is TGTGCCAGCAGCGCAGGGCCTGGATATAATTCACCCCTCCACTTT.

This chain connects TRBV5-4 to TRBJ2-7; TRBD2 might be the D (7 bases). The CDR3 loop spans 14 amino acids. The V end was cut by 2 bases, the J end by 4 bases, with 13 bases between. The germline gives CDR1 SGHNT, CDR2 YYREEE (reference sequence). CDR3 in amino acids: CASSFRGGGYEQYF. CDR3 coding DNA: TGTGCCAGCAGCTTTCGGGGAGGGGGTTACGAGCAGTACTTC. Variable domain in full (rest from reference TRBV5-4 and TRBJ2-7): ETGVTQSPTHLIKTRGQQVTLRCSSQSGHNTVSWYQQALGQGPQFIFQYYREEENGRGNFPPRFSGLQFPNYSSELNVNALELDDSALYLCASSFRGGGYEQYFGPGTRLTVT.

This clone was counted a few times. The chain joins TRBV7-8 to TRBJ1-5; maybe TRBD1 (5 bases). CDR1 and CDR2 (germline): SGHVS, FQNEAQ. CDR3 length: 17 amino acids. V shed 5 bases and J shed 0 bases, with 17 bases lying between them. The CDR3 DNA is TGTGCCAGCAGCCCCCACGGGCCAGGGAATAGCAATCAGCCCCAGCATTTT. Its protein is CASSPHGPGNSNQPQHF. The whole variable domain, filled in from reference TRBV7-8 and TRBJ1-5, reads GAGVSQSPRYKVAKRGQDVALRCDPISGHVSLFWYQQALGQGPEFLTYFQNEAQLDKSGLPSDRFFAERPEGSVSTLKIQRTQQEDSAVYLCASSPHGPGNSNQPQHFGDGTRLSIL.

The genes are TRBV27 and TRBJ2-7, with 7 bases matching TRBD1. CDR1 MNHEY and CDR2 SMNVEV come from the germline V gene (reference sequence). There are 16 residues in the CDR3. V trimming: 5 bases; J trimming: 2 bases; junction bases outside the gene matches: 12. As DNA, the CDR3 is TGTGCCAGCAGTCCGGGGACCGGGACAGCAGCCTACGAGCAGTACTTC. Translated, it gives CASSPGTGTAAYEQYF.

CDR3 bases: TGTGCCAGTAGTATTGACGGCGGGGGGAGCTCCTACAATGAGCAGTTCTTC. Amino acid sequence: CASSIDGGGSSYNEQFF. The chain combines TRBV19 with TRBJ2-1; TRBD2 aligns across 8 bases. The CDR3 is made up of 17 amino acids. V was pared by 3 bases and J by 0 bases, with 7 bases of the junction left unmatched. CDR1 is LNHDA and CDR2 is SQIVND in the germline V gene (reference sequence).

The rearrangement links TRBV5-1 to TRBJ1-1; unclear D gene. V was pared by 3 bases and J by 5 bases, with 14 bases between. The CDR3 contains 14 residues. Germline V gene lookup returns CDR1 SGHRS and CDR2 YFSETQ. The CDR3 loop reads CASSSAGGETEAFF. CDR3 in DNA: TGCGCCAGCAGCTCCGCCGGAGGTGAGACTGAAGCTTTCTTT.

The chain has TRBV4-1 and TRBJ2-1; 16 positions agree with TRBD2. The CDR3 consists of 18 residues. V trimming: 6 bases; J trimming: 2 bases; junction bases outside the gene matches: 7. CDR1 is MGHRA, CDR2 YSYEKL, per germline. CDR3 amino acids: CASRWGTSGGAAYNEQFF. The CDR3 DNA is TGCGCCAGCAGGTGGGGGACTAGCGGGGGGGCTGCCTACAATGAGCAGTTCTTC.

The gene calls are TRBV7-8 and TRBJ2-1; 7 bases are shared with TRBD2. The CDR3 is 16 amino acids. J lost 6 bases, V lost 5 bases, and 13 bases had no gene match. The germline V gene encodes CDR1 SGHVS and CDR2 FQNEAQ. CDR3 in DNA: TGTGCCAGCAGCCGCAACCGGGCGGGGGTCATCAATGAGCAGTTCTTC. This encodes CASSRNRAGVINEQFF.

Here the CDR3 reads CSAGQFATQYF. The CDR3 nucleotides read TGCAGTGCTGGACAGTTTGCGACCCAGTACTTC. The gene calls are TRBV20-1 and TRBJ2-5, with a possible D match to TRBD1 (6 bases). In germline, CDR1 is DFQATT, CDR2 SNEGSKA (reference sequence). Trimming stripped 5 bases from V and 7 bases from J, with 11 bases between. This CDR3 has 11 amino acids.

For the CDR3, the DNA is TGCGCCAGCAGCTGGGGACAGGGAGGCTACGAGCAGTACTTC. Translation gives CASSWGQGGYEQYF. The chain carries TRBV5-1 and TRBJ2-7; TRBD1 aligns across 9 bases. The J segment lost 3 bases and the V segment lost 3 bases, leaving 4 bases of the junction unmatched. CDR1 is SGHRS and CDR2 is YFSETQ in the germline V gene. The CDR3 has 14 residues.

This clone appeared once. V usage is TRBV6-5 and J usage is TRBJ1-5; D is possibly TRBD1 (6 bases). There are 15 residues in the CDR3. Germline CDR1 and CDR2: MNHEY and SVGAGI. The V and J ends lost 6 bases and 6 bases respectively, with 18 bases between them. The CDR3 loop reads CASSRDRPGGQPQHF. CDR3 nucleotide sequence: TGTGCCAGCAGCCGCGACAGGCCTGGGGGTCAGCCCCAGCATTTT.

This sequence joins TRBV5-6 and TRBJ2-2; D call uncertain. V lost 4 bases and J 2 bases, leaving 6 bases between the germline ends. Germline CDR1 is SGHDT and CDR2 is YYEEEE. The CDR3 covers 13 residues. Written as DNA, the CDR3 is TGTGCCAGCAGCCTGTTTAACACCGGGGAGCTGTTTTTT. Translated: CASSLFNTGELFF. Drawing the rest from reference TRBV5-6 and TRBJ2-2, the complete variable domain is DAGVTQSPTHLIKTRGQQVTLRCSPKSGHDTVSWYQQALGQGPQFIFQYYEEEERQRGNFPDRFSGHQFPNYSSELNVNALLLGDSALYLCASSLFNTGELFFGEGSRLTVL.

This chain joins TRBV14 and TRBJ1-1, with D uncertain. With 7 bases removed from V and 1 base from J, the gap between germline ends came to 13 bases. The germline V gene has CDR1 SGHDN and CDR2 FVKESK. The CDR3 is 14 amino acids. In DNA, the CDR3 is TGTGCCAGCACTCCTCGTCTCCCGAACACTGAAGCTTTCTTT. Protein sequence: CASTPRLPNTEAFF.

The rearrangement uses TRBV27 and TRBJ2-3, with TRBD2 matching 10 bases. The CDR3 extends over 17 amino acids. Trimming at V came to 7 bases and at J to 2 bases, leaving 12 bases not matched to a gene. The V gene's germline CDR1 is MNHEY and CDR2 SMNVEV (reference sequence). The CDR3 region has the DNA TGTGCCAGCACCCCCGAGGGGACTAGCGCGTACACAGATACGCAGTATTTT. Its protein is CASTPEGTSAYTDTQYF.

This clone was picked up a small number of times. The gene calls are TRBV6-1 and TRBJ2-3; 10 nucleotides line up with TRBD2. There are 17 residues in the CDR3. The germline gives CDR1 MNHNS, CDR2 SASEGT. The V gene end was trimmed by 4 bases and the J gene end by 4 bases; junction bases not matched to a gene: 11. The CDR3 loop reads CASSGGRTSGGADTQYF. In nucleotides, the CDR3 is TGTGCCAGCAGTGGAGGCCGGACTAGCGGAGGGGCAGATACGCAGTATTTT.